This TCR beta chain was recovered during a study of blood T cell repertoires in COVID-19. Overall study: The United States, Italy and Spain provided the acute and convalescent COVID-19 samples. The analysed material was cDNA or gDNA that came from T cells, B-cell-depleted T cells, or PBMCs.

Here immunoSEQ multiplex PCR was the method, and the copy in TCRdb shows in-frame clones only, minus some. The sample includes about 270,000 clones, less than 95% seen only once; the top ten take about 3%. Enrolled through a virtual design, the participants were between about 18 and 100 years of age and came from about two dozen US areas. Assignments of participants to cohorts depended upon their own reported clinical history. V was clipped by 6 bases and J by 10 bases; unmatched bases: 17. The CDR3 covers 15 residues. CDR1 SNHLY and CDR2 FYNNEI come from the germline V gene. This chain uses TRBV2 with TRBJ1-1; 7 bases agree with TRBD1. This receptor was obtained from a man aged 40-50 years who had been exposed to COVID-19. The sample consisted of PBMCs or T cells enriched from blood (not recorded which). The CDR3 reads CASRKGQPREWVAFF. The CDR3 coding sequence is TGTGCCAGCAGAAAGGGACAGCCTCGTGAATGGGTAGCTTTCTTT.